This TCR beta chain was sequenced during a study of post-analysis software for immune sequencing data. Study at large: Recorded subtypes: relapsing-remitting, secondary progressive, progressive-relapsing; some patients unannotated.

Broader study findings: Versus controls, multiple sclerosis patients showed significantly lower diversity (normalized Chao1). Clustering by F measure revealed strong co-clustering among samples prepared together in one batch. In patients, TRBV5-6, TRBV5-1 and TRBV20-1 belonged to 4 or 5 TRBV segments found more frequently than in controls.

Sequencing libraries made from TCR beta cDNA carried unique molecular identifiers. TCRdb passed the PCR reads through MiXCR, listing each CDR3 protein once. The sample lists roughly 700,000 distinct CDR3 sequences; approximately 30% were seen once. In its sample, this clonotype was seen a few times. The antigen remains unidentified. CDR1 is MNHEY, CDR2 SVGAGI, per germline. The V gene lost 4 bases and the J gene lost 2 bases, with 14 bases spanning the gap. The CDR3 contains 15 residues. Sequencing was performed on blood. This TCR came from a girl aged 5-17 years with multiple sclerosis. This chain connects TRBV6-5 to TRBJ1-2, with D possibly TRBD1 on 5 matching bases. CDR3 sequence (DNA): TGTGCCAGCAGTTCTCCGACAGAGGGAAACTATGGCTACACCTTC. This codes for CASSSPTEGNYGYTF.